The T cell receptor (beta chain) described here comes from a study of blood T cell repertoires in COVID-19. This CDR3 comprises 18 residues. Original data processing: Amplification from reference gene primers served as the basis for estimated nucleated cell counts. Some clones are missing from TCRdb's copy, which holds only in-frame ones; the method was immunoSEQ multiplex PCR. From that table come the V and J calls and clone size; the DNA was used to work out D and trimming. The sample consists of fewer than 200,000 clones, about 80% of them appearing once. This clone has more than one count but fewer than ten.

This TCR was recovered from a man aged 55 to 69 with acute or convalescent COVID-19. The sample taken for sequencing was peripheral blood. The chain links TRBV21-1 to TRBJ2-1; the tabulated D call, TRBD1, remains unverified against the DNA. TRBV21-1 is recorded as a pseudogene. CDR3 DNA: TGTGCCAGCACGGGACGGACAGGGGGCGTCGGTGACTGGAATGAGCAGTTCTTC. This translates into CASTGRTGGVGDWNEQFF.